What follows are 18 T cell receptor beta chains derived from one specimen sequenced in a study of cytomegalovirus exposure and HLA in healthy donors. PCR used 60 Vbeta primers and 13 Jbeta primers. Here immunoSEQ multiplex PCR was the method, and the copy in TCRdb shows in-frame clones only, minus some. The table has 120,000 to 150,000 clones, 65% to 80% seen once. Sequenced material: PBMCs. These receptor sequences come from a woman between 35 and 50 years old in good health and CMV-seronegative.

This chain connects TRBV10-3 to TRBJ2-6; a weak D match, TRBD1 (6 bases). Trimming shortened V by 4 bases and J by 2 bases, and 6 bases separated the two germline ends. Germline CDR1 is ENHRY and CDR2 is SYGVKD. The CDR3 consists of 14 residues. The CDR3 bases are TGTGCCATCAGTGCAGGGGCTGGGGCCAACGTCCTGACTTTC. Its translation is CAISAGAGANVLTF.

The genes are TRBV4-2 and TRBJ2-7; D is possibly TRBD1 (5 bases). The CDR3 length is 15 residues. Germline V gives CDR1 LGHNA, CDR2 YNFKEQ. The V end was cut by 5 bases, the J end by 2 bases, with 16 bases between. The DNA for the CDR3 is TGTGCCAGCAGCGCACAGGAGTCAAAAGCCTACGAGCAGTACTTC. Its translation: CASSAQESKAYEQYF.

The chain carries TRBV5-4 and TRBJ2-1, with 14 nucleotides matching TRBD2. The CDR3 runs to 19 residues. After removal of 4 bases from V and 7 bases from J, the junction contained 16 bases not matched to a gene. CDR1 is SGHNT, CDR2 YYREEE, per germline (reference sequence). CDR3 DNA: TGTGCCAGCAGCCCCAGGACTAGCGGGGGGTATTTTAGGTATAATGAGCAGTTCTTC. This gives the protein CASSPRTSGGYFRYNEQFF.

The V and J genes are TRBV28 and TRBJ2-5; the match to TRBD2 covers 7 bases. J was trimmed by 2 bases and V by 3 bases; bases with no gene match: 6. This CDR3 is 15 amino acids long. Germline V CDR1 and CDR2: MDHEN, SYDVKM. The CDR3 coding sequence is TGTGCCAGCAGTTTGGGGGGGAGGGTTCAAGAGACCCAGTACTTC. This sequence encodes CASSLGGRVQETQYF.

The rearrangement uses TRBV7-8 and TRBJ2-7, with TRBD1 matching 7 bases. Germline V gene data show CDR1 as SGHVS and CDR2 as FQNEAQ. The CDR3 covers 15 residues. Trimming removed 7 bases from V and 0 bases from J; junction bases left unmatched: 9. Here the CDR3 reads CASTIQGIHSYEQYF. The CDR3 DNA sequence: TGTGCCAGCACCATACAGGGGATTCACTCCTACGAGCAGTACTTC.

This clone was detected only once. The gene calls are TRBV2 and TRBJ2-1, with TRBD1 as a possible D gene (6 bases). The CDR3 runs 11 residues. Germline lookup yields CDR1 SNHLY and CDR2 FYNNEI. V was clipped by 6 bases and J by 9 bases, with 9 bases between them. Written as DNA, the CDR3 is TGTGCCAGCAGGGGGACAATTGAGCAGTTCTTC. This sequence encodes CASRGTIEQFF.

This clone was recorded a few times. This chain connects TRBV4-1 to TRBJ1-5; 7 bases fit TRBD1. In germline, CDR1 is MGHRA, CDR2 YSYEKL. V trimming: 4 bases; J trimming: 2 bases; junction bases outside the gene matches: 5. The CDR3 runs 15 residues. DNA for the CDR3: TGCGCCAGCAGCCCCCAGACAGGGCGCAATCAGCCCCAGCATTTT. This encodes CASSPQTGRNQPQHF.

This clone was observed a handful of times. This sequence joins TRBV19 and TRBJ1-1; weak D call: TRBD1 (5 bases). Germline V gene lookup returns CDR1 LNHDA and CDR2 SQIVND (reference sequence). The ends were cut back, 3 bases at V and 1 base at J, with 12 bases in the middle. The CDR3 has 15 amino acids. The CDR3 loop reads CASSIGGRWNTEAFF. CDR3 nucleotide sequence: TGTGCCAGTAGTATTGGGGGGAGGTGGAACACTGAAGCTTTCTTT.

This clone has more than one count but fewer than ten. V gene TRBV14 combines with J gene TRBJ1-4; D might be TRBD1 (6 bases). From germline, CDR1 is SGHDN and CDR2 FVKESK. This CDR3 region has 14 residues. Trimming left V 4 bases short and J 6 bases short, with 12 bases between. In DNA, the CDR3 is TGTGCCAGCAGCCTTAGGGGGTTGGATGAAAAACTGTTTTTT. Its protein is CASSLRGLDEKLFF.

V usage is TRBV11-3 and J usage is TRBJ2-7; D remains unclear. Trimming took off 1 base at V and 6 bases at J, with 10 bases between the two ends. Germline assignment: CDR1 SGHNT and CDR2 YENEEA. The CDR3 totals 13 residues. CDR3 residues: CASSLGEAFEQYF. The CDR3 DNA reads TGTGCCAGCAGCTTAGGTGAAGCATTCGAGCAGTACTTC.

This chain joins TRBV27 and TRBJ1-2, with unresolved D. The germline V gene has CDR1 MNHEY and CDR2 SMNVEV (reference sequence). Between the trimmed V and J ends, which lost 0 bases and 5 bases, there was a span of 22 bases. CDR3 length: 18 residues. Here the CDR3 DNA reads TGTGCCAGCAGTTTATCCGCAGCCGGGTTAAGGGAGAGGTATGGCTACACCTTC. As protein: CASSLSAAGLRERYGYTF.

The CDR3 region is CASSYSAANTGELFF. The DNA of the CDR3 is TGTGCCAGCAGTTACTCGGCGGCGAACACCGGGGAGCTGTTTTTT. J is TRBJ2-2 and V is TRBV6-5; no definite D call. This CDR3 has 15 amino acids. Germline CDR1 and CDR2: MNHEY and SVGAGI. V gave up 0 bases and J gave up 0 bases, with 5 bases separating them.

The chain is built from TRBV30 and TRBJ1-2; D unclear. The length of the CDR3 is 16 residues. In germline, CDR1 is GTSNPN, CDR2 SVGIG (reference sequence). V was clipped by 2 bases and J by 2 bases, with 18 bases between them. The CDR3 is CAWSLTAPGVNYGYTF. The CDR3 DNA reads TGTGCCTGGAGTCTGACCGCCCCGGGAGTGAACTATGGCTACACCTTC. Full variable domain (outside the CDR3, taken from reference TRBV30 and TRBJ1-2): SQTIHQWPATLVQPVGSPLSLECTVEGTSNPNLYWYRQAAGRGLQLLFYSVGIGQISSEVPQNLSASRPQDRQFILSSKKLLLSDSGFYLCAWSLTAPGVNYGYTFGSGTRLTVV.

This sequence joins TRBV5-1 and TRBJ1-1; no firm D call. With 2 bases removed from V and 10 bases from J, the gap between germline ends came to 18 bases. In germline, CDR1 is SGHRS, CDR2 YFSETQ. The CDR3 is made up of 14 amino acids. The CDR3 protein is CASSLETYPAAAFF. In nucleotides, the CDR3 is TGCGCCAGCAGCTTAGAAACCTACCCGGCGGCAGCTTTCTTT.

This chain uses TRBV29-1 with TRBJ1-3; a possible D gene is TRBD1 (5 bases). Trimming took off 1 base at V and 4 bases at J, with 8 bases between the two ends. The CDR3 runs to 13 residues. CDR1 and CDR2 (germline): SQVTM, ANQGSEA. The CDR3: CSVEGGAGNTIYF. The CDR3 bases are TGCAGCGTTGAAGGGGGCGCGGGAAACACCATATATTTT.

This chain uses TRBV7-8 with TRBJ2-2; TRBD2 aligns across 14 bases. The trim removed 2 bases at V and 4 bases at J, leaving 12 bases unmatched. The CDR3 extends over 20 amino acids. Per the germline V gene, CDR1 is SGHVS and CDR2 is FQNEAQ. DNA of the CDR3: TGTGCCAGCAGCTTACCATCCGGACTAGCGGGAGGCAGCGGCACCGGGGAGCTGTTTTTT. It yields the protein CASSLPSGLAGGSGTGELFF.

This chain joins TRBV10-1 and TRBJ2-1; 14 bases are shared with TRBD2. This CDR3 comprises 17 residues. Germline CDR1 reads WNHNN; CDR2 reads SYGVQD (reference sequence). Trimming cost V 4 bases and J 6 bases; bases outside gene matches: 8. As DNA, the CDR3 is TGCGCCAGCAGTGGAAAAAGGACTAGCGGGAGGCCCAATGAGCAGTTCTTC. It encodes CASSGKRTSGRPNEQFF.

This rearrangement joins TRBV18 to TRBJ1-1; 10 nucleotides line up with TRBD1. V shed 3 bases, J shed 4 bases, and the junction held 11 bases outside the gene matches. Germline-derived CDR1 and CDR2 are KGHSH and LQKENI. This CDR3 comprises 17 residues. The CDR3 coding sequence is TGTGCCAGCTCACCTACCGGGACAGGGGCAAGTTCCACTGAAGCTTTCTTT. This translates into CASSPTGTGASSTEAFF.